The next 14 T cell receptor beta chains were all read from a single sample in a study of identical twins listed by TCRdb under 2016. Library method: 5' RACE. The sequencer listed for this sample is Illumina HiSeq 2000. The public reads were run again by TCRdb, first through fastp at Q25 and then through MiXCR, and only productive beta chains were kept. CDR3 protein sequences are deduplicated, and each keeps its most common genes and DNA. The sample includes 450,000 or so distinct CDR3 sequences, with around 14% observed a single time. The top ten clonotypes cover over 0.5% of the sample. The data were also submitted as part of a second study, on yellow fever vaccine responses in identical twins.

Sequenced: CD4+ T cells sorted from blood. The receptors shown here come from a woman aged 18 to 35 in good health.

The chain links TRBV5-1 to TRBJ2-5, with D perhaps being TRBD1 or TRBD2 (5 bases each). Germline V gene lookup returns CDR1 SGHRS and CDR2 YFSETQ. V shed 5 bases and J shed 0 bases, with 20 bases lying between them. The CDR3 has 17 residues. The CDR3 sequence: CASRFGALTLYQETQYF. As DNA, the CDR3 is TGCGCCAGCAGATTCGGGGCCCTGACCCTGTACCAAGAGACCCAGTACTTC.

The chain is built from TRBV28 and TRBJ2-7, with D perhaps matching TRBD1 or TRBD2 (6 bases each). The CDR3 sequence is 13 residues long. Germline CDR1 MDHEN, CDR2 SYDVKM. V was trimmed by 8 bases and J by 2 bases, leaving 13 bases between them. This chain's CDR3 is CASGGTPAYEQYF. The CDR3 DNA is TGTGCCAGCGGCGGGACACCCGCCTACGAGCAGTACTTC.

This clonotype was detected many times. The chain uses TRBV4-1 and TRBJ2-1; tentatively, D is TRBD2 (5 bases). The CDR3 extends over 13 amino acids. Germline V gene sequence: CDR1 MGHRA, CDR2 YSYEKL. The germline V and J ends were trimmed by 4 bases and 6 bases, with 10 bases remaining between them. CDR3 DNA: TGCGCCAGCAGCCGGACCAGCGGCAATGAGCAGTTCTTC. This codes for CASSRTSGNEQFF.

This clonotype turned up a few times. The rearrangement uses TRBV7-3 and TRBJ1-1, with D hard to call. Trimming shortened V by 5 bases and J by 3 bases, and 19 bases separated the two germline ends. Germline V gives CDR1 SGHTA, CDR2 FQGTGA. The CDR3 has 16 amino acids. This CDR3 is CASSAKSIHGDTEAFF. For the CDR3, the DNA is TGTGCCAGCAGCGCGAAATCGATCCACGGGGACACTGAAGCTTTCTTT.

J is TRBJ2-7 and V is TRBV29-1, with TRBD2 identical over 7 bases. This CDR3 spans 16 amino acids. The V gene end was trimmed by 4 bases and the J gene end by 0 bases; junction bases not matched to a gene: 12. Germline V gene data show CDR1 as SQVTM and CDR2 as ANQGSEA. Here the CDR3 DNA reads TGCAGCGTTGCGTTGCGGGGGTCGGAGCACTCCTACGAGCAGTACTTC. As protein: CSVALRGSEHSYEQYF.

The V call is TRBV5-5, the J call TRBJ2-3; the D gene is possibly TRBD2 (5 bases). V gave up 6 bases and J gave up 2 bases, with 19 bases separating them. CDR3 length: 16 amino acids. Germline CDR1 is SGHKS and CDR2 is YYEKEE (reference sequence). Written as DNA, the CDR3 is TGTGCCAGCATCCCCCCCGCGGGCTTGTACACAGATACGCAGTATTTT. Protein: CASIPPAGLYTDTQYF.

This clonotype was detected only once. A read error may account for a junction end that differs from germline. This chain connects TRBV20-1 to TRBJ2-5; 10 nucleotides agree with TRBD2. Germline loops: CDR1 DFQATT, CDR2 SNEGSKA (reference sequence). The CDR3 contains 17 residues. The CDR3 loop reads CCARGVAGGPSQETQYF. For the CDR3, the DNA is TGCTGTGCTAGAGGAGTAGCGGGGGGACCAAGCCAAGAGACCCAGTACTTC.

On this clonotype itself: One base away lies a much larger clone, so this may be a sequencing read error. This rearrangement joins TRBV28 to TRBJ2-5; no definite D call. Germline V gene lookup returns CDR1 MDHEN and CDR2 SYDVKM. CDR3 length: 13 amino acids. Trimming took off 5 bases at V and 0 bases at J, with 7 bases between the two ends. CDR3 region: CASSPRDQETQYF. The DNA of the CDR3 is TGTGCCAGCAGTCCCCGGGACCAAGAGACCCAGTACTTC. Filled out from reference TRBV28 and TRBJ2-5, the complete variable domain reads DVKVTQSSRYLVKRTGEKVFLECVQDMDHENMFWYRQDPGLGLRLIYFSYDVKMKEKGDIPEGYSVSREKKERFSLILESASTNQTSMYLCASSPRDQETQYFGPGTRLLVL.

The CDR3 loop reads CASSQVSREFWTYNEQFF. DNA of the CDR3: TGTGCCAGCAGCCAAGTGAGTCGGGAGTTCTGGACCTACAATGAGCAGTTCTTC. The chain couples TRBV3-1 to TRBJ2-1, with D possibly matching TRBD2 (6 bases). V lost 1 base and J lost 2, with 18 bases in between. Germline values: CDR1 LGHDT, CDR2 YNNKEL (reference sequence). There are 18 residues in the CDR3.

This clonotype was observed a few times. The chain uses TRBV12-5 and TRBJ2-7; 11 nucleotides align to TRBD1. The V segment lost 7 bases and the J segment 4 bases; nucleotides outside the gene matches: 6. CDR3 length: 14 amino acids. Germline CDR1 reads LGHNT; CDR2 reads FRNRAP. CDR3 sequence: CASAYGTGGYEQYF. DNA of the CDR3: TGTGCTAGTGCGTACGGGACAGGGGGTTACGAGCAGTACTTC.

This clonotype has a handful of counts. V gene TRBV10-3 combines with J gene TRBJ2-6, with 10 nucleotides matching TRBD1. Germline V gene sequence: CDR1 ENHRY, CDR2 SYGVKD. After removal of 7 bases from V and 2 bases from J, the junction contained 14 bases not matched to a gene. The CDR3 covers 19 residues. CDR3 DNA sequence: TGTGCCATCACGTCAGTACCGGGACAGGGGATCGCTGGGGCCAACGTCCTGACTTTC. Translated: CAITSVPGQGIAGANVLTF.

This clonotype was seen a few times. The CDR3, as DNA: TGTGCCAGCAGGTTCGGGACAGCGAACACCGGGGAGCTGTTTTTT. Amino acid sequence: CASRFGTANTGELFF. The chain joins TRBV2 to TRBJ2-2; 7 nucleotides align to TRBD1. V shed 6 bases and J 0 bases; nucleotides not matched to a gene: 4. The CDR3 covers 15 residues. Germline V gene sequence: CDR1 SNHLY, CDR2 FYNNEI.

This chain uses TRBV20-1 with TRBJ2-3; 11 bases match TRBD2. The CDR3 loop spans 16 amino acids. Germline CDR1 reads DFQATT; CDR2 reads SNEGSKA (reference sequence). The V gene end was trimmed by 4 bases and the J gene end by 4 bases; junction bases not matched to a gene: 10. The CDR3 DNA is TGCAGTGCTACTAGCGGGGGGCCACCCCGGTCAGATACGCAGTATTTT. Protein sequence: CSATSGGPPRSDTQYF.

This clonotype was found a few times. The chain links TRBV18 to TRBJ2-3; perhaps D is TRBD1 or TRBD2 (5 bases each). The ends were cut back, 5 bases at V and 4 bases at J, with 13 bases in the middle. There are 14 residues in the CDR3. The germline CDR1 and CDR2 sequences are KGHSH and LQKENI. CDR3 protein: CASSKGRQADTQYF. CDR3 coding DNA: TGTGCCAGCTCAAAGGGACGTCAGGCAGATACGCAGTATTTT.